This T cell receptor (beta chain) was recorded in a study of blood T cell repertoires in COVID-19. On the study more broadly: Sample material is recorded as cDNA or gDNA derived from T cells, B-cell-depleted T cells, or PBMCs.

Authors' methods: Reference gene primer amplification gave nucleated cell count estimates. Using immunoSEQ multiplex PCR, the repertoire was profiled, and TCRdb retains in-frame clones only, with some absent. V and J calls and clone size are given by that table; D and trimming were obtained from the DNA. The sample contains approximately 90,000 clones, 80% to 90% of which appear only once. Germline CDR1 MNHEY, CDR2 SMNVEV (reference sequence). V lost 5 bases to trimming and J lost 0 bases, with 8 bases between them. This CDR3 is 14 amino acids long. The sequenced material came from peripheral blood. The V gene is TRBV27, the J gene TRBJ1-5, with D perhaps matching TRBD1 (5 bases). The receptor was derived from a man aged 80 or over with active or convalescent COVID-19. This CDR3 is CASSIRDSNQPQHF. The CDR3, as DNA: TGTGCCAGCAGTATCAGGGATAGCAATCAGCCCCAGCATTTT.